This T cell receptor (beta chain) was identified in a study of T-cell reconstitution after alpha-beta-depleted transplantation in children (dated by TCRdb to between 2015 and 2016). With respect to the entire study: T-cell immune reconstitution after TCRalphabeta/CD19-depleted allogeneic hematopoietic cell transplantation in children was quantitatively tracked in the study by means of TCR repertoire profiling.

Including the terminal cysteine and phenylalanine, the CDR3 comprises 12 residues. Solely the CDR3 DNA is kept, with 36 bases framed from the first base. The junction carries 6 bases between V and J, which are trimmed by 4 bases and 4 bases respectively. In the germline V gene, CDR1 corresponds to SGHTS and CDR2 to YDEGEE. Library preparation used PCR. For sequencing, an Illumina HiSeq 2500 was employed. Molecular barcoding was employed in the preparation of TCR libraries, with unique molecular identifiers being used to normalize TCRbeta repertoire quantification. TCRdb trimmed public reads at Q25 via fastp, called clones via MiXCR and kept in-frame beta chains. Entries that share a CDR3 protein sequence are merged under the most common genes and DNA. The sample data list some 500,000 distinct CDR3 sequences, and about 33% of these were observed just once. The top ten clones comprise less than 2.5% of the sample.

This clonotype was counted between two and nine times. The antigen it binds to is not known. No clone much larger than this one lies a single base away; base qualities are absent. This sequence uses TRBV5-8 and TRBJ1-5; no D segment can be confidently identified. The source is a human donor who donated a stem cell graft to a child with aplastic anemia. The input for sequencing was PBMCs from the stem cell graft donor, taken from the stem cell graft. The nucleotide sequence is TGTGCCAGCAGCCCGCGAAATCAGCCCCAGCATTTT. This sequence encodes CASSPRNQPQHF.